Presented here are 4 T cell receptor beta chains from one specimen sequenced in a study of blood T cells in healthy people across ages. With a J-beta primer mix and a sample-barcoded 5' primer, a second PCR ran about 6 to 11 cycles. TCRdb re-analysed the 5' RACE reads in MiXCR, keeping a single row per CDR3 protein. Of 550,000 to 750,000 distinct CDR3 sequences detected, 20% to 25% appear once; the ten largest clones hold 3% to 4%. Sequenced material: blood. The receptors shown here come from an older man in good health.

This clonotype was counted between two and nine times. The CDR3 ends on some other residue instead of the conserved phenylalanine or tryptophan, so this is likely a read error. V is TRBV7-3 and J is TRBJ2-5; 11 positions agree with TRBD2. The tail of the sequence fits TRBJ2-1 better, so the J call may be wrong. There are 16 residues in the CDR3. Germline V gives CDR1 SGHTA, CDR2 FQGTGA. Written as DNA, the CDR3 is TGTGCCAGCAGCTTACATACTAGCGGGAGTTTGGATGAGCAGTTCCTC. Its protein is CASSLHTSGSLDEQFL.

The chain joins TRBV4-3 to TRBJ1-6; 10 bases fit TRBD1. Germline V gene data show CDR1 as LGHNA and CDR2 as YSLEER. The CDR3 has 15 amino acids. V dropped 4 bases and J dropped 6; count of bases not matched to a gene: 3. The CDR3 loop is CASSLGQGGNSPLHF. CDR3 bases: TGCGCCAGCAGCCTCGGACAGGGGGGTAATTCACCCCTCCACTTT.

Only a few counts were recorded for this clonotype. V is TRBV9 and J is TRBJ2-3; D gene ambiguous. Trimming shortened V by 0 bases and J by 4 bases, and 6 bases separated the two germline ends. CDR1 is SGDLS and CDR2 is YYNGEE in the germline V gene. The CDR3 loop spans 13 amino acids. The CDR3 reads CASSVAGSDTQYF. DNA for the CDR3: TGTGCCAGCAGCGTAGCTGGGTCAGATACGCAGTATTTT.

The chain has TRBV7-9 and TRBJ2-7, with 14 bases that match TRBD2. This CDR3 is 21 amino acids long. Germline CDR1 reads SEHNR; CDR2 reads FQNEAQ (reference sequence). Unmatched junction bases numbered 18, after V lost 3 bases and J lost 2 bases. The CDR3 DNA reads TGTGCCAGCAGCTTGGACAAGGGGAAGAAGGGACTAGCGGGAGTGACCTACGAGCAGTACTTC. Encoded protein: CASSLDKGKKGLAGVTYEQYF.